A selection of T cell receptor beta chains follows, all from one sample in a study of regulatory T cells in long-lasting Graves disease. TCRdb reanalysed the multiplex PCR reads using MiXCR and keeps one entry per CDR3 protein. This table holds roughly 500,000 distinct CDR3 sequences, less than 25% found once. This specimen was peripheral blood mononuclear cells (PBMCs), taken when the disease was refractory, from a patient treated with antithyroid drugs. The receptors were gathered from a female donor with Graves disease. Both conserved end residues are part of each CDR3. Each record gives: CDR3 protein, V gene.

CASSIPPTDTQYF | TRBV19
CASSQDPPGLRQETQYF | TRBV3-1
CASSPTGGGETQYF | TRBV28
CASSQEPSSGYEQYF | TRBV4-1
CASKLAGGQETQYF | TRBV12-3/TRBV12-4
CASSRGAGYSYEQYF | TRBV28
CASSLDPRGAYEQYF | TRBV5-1
CASREGQGLETQYF | TRBV6-1
CASSLAHGGPSYEQYF | TRBV12-3/TRBV12-4
CAAGVFPSYEQYF | TRBV6-1
CASSPPVIGIMNTEAFF | TRBV7-9
CASSHFFGLPKTSGTNTGELFF | TRBV4-2
CASRAIAGGPLDEQYF | TRBV27
CASGGWGNTEAFF | TRBV7-9
CSALPVVGAYEQYF | TRBV20-1
CASTRSPFPRLAGGPEQFF | TRBV6-1
CASSLERGADGYTF | TRBV5-1
CASSRVGQRNGYTF | TRBV5-5
CSVVLLGGQYF | TRBV29-1
CSASRPTSAYEQYF | TRBV20-1
CSVENGQGGAFF | TRBV29-1
CASSFTVNTGELFF | TRBV12-3/TRBV12-4
CAGHAGGLETQYF | TRBV7-2
CASSLSGTGEYEQYF | TRBV5-1
CASYRGDITGELFF | TRBV5-1
CASSQDVNSYEQYF | TRBV3-1
CASSQDSSGRPSGTGELFF | TRBV4-1
CASSLTLAGTYGYTF | TRBV5-1
CASSSLGRLYEQYF | TRBV27
CASSVSARNTEAFF | TRBV5-1
CASSLGLAGYNEQFF | TRBV6-1
CSARVHRLAGGGSEQYF | TRBV20-1
CASSLGLAGSEKYQETQYF | TRBV11-2
CASSPLQGAVGEAFF | TRBV28
CASSLFKGGSNQPQHF | TRBV28
CASSLPTGTQYF | TRBV27
CASSLRTSGIYEQYF | TRBV7-2
CASSEREQGLAKNIQYF | TRBV6-1
CASRTGAGELFF | TRBV7-6
CASTAGLAGTQYF | TRBV12-3/TRBV12-4
CASSLETGEETQYF | TRBV5-1